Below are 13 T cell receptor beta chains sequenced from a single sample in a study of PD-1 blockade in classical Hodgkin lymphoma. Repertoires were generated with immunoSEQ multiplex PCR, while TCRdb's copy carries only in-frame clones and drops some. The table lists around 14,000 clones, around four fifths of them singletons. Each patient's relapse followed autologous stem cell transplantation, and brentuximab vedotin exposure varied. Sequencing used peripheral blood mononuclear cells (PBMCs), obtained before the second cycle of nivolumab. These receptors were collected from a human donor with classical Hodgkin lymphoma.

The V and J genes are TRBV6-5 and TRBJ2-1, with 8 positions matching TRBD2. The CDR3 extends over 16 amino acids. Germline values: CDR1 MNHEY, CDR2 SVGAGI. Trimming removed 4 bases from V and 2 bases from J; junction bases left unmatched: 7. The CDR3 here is CASSFSGESPYNEQFF. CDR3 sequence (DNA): TGTGCCAGCAGTTTTAGCGGGGAGTCCCCCTACAATGAGCAGTTCTTC.

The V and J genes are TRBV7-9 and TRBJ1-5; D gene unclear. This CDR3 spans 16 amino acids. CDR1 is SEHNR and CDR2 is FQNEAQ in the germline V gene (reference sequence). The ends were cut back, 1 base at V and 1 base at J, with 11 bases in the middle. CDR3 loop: CASSLGSGTSNQPQHF. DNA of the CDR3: TGTGCCAGCAGCTTAGGCTCGGGAACAAGCAATCAGCCCCAGCATTTT.

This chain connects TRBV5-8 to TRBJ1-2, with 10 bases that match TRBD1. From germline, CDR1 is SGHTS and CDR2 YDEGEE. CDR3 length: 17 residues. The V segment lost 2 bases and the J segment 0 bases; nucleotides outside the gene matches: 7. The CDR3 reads CASSFGTGVSPNYGYTF. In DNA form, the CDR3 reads TGTGCCAGCAGCTTCGGGACAGGGGTTTCTCCTAACTATGGCTACACCTTC.

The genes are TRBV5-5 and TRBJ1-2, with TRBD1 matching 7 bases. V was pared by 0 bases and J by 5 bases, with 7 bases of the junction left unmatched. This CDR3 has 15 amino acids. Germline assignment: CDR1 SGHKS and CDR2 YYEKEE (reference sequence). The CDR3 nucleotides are TGTGCCAGCAGCTTGGGGCAGGGGGAGTTGTATGGCTACACCTTC. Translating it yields CASSLGQGELYGYTF.

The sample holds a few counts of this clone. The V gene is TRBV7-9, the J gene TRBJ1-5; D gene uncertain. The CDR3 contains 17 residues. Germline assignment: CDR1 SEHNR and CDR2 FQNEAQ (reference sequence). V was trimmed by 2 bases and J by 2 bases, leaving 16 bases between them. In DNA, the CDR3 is TGTGCCAGCAGCTTAATGGGGAGGGAGGAGGGCAATCAGCCCCAGCATTTT. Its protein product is CASSLMGREEGNQPQHF. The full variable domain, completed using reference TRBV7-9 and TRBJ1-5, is DTGVSQNPRHKITKRGQNVTFRCDPISEHNRLYWYRQTLGQGPEFLTYFQNEAQLEKSRLLSDRFSAERPKGSFSTLEIQRTEQGDSAMYLCASSLMGREEGNQPQHFGDGTRLSIL.

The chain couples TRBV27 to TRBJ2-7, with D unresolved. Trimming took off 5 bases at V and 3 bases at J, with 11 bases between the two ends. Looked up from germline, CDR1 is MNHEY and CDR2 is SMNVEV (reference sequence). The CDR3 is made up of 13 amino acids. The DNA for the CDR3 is TGTGCCAGCAGTCCCCATTCCTTCTACGAGCAGTACTTC. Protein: CASSPHSFYEQYF.

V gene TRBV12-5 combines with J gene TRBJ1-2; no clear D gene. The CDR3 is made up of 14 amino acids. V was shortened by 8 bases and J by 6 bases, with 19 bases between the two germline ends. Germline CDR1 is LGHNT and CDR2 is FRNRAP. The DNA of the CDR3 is TGTGCTAGTAGCCTAGTTCAAGGGCTTAATGGCTACACCTTC. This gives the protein CASSLVQGLNGYTF.

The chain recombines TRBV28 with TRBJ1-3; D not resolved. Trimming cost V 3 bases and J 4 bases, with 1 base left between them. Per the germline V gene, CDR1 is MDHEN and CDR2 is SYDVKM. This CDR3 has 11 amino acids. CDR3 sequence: CASSLGNTIYF. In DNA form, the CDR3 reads TGTGCCAGCAGTTTGGGAAACACCATATATTTT.

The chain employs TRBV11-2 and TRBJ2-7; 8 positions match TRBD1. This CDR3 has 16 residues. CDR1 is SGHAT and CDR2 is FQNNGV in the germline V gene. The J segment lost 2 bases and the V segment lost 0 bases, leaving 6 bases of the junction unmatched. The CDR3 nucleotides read TGTGCCAGCAGCTTAGATAGGGACAGGCGTACCTACGAGCAGTACTTC. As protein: CASSLDRDRRTYEQYF.

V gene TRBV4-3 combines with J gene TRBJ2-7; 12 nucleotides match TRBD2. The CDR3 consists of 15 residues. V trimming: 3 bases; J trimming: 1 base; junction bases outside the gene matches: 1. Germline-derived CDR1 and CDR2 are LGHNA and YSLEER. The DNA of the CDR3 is TGCGCCAGCAGCCACCTAGCGGGGGGGTCCTACGAGCAGTACTTC. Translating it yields CASSHLAGGSYEQYF.

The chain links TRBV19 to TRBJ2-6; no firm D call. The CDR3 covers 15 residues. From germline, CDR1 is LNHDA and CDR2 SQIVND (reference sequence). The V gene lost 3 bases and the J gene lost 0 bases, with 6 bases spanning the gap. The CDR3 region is CASSMWASGANVLTF. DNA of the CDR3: TGTGCCAGTAGTATGTGGGCCTCTGGGGCCAACGTCCTGACTTTC.

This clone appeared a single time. The CDR3 protein is CASSLRDTIYF. The CDR3, as DNA: TGTGCCAGCAGCTTACGAGACACCATATATTTT. The chain carries TRBV5-6 and TRBJ1-3; D not resolved. The CDR3 extends over 11 amino acids. CDR1 is SGHDT and CDR2 is YYEEEE in the germline V gene. Trimming stripped 2 bases from V and 8 bases from J, with 5 bases between.

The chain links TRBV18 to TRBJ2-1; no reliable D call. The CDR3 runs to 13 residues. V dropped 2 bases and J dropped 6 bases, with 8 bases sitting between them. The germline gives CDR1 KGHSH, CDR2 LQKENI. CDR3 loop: CASSPTASNEQFF. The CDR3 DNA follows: TGTGCCAGCTCACCAACCGCGAGCAATGAGCAGTTCTTC.